A single T cell receptor (beta chain) is shown here with its context. This clonotype was found many times. The target of this receptor is not known. Base qualities are missing; no much larger clone stands one base away. Data came from an Illumina HiSeq 1500. The public reads were reanalyzed by TCRdb: fastp trimming at Q25, MiXCR alignment, in-frame beta chains only. Identical CDR3 protein sequences are pooled into one entry, listed with their most common genes and DNA. A total of 250,000 or so distinct CDR3 sequences appear in this sample, roughly 10% of them only once. The top ten clonotypes cover roughly 15% of the sample. These data originate in a study of T cell repertoires in cytomegalovirus infection (dated by TCRdb to between 2018 and 2020). Some background on the complete study: Donor HLA type was relevant to the analysis, because carriage of CMV infection together with the matching HLA type was indicated by public TCR beta signatures. General conclusions and limits of the study: In both this cohort and an independent cohort of 352 donors, the cumulative frequency of public TCR beta family members distinguished carriers of CMV infection plus the relevant HLA type. In the ex vivo response, HLA-C-restricted CMV-specific TCR beta clonotypes were dominant, and in two of eight donors the single most frequent clonotype came from this HLA-C-restricted group.

From the cysteine through the phenylalanine, the CDR3 covers 12 amino acids. Only the CDR3 DNA stays, 36 bases, in frame from base 1. The trim is 6 bases for V and 1 base for J, with a gap of 6 bases between the germline ends. CDR1 and CDR2, per the germline V gene (reference sequence), are SEHNR and FQNEAQ. In this chain, TRBV7-9 is recombined with TRBJ2-5; the D gene identity is not certain. This receptor was taken from a human donor in good health (CMV status not recorded). Some clones in this sample may be carry-over from other donors' samples. Sequenced: PBMCs. Here is the DNA: TGTGCCAGCAGGCGACCCCAAGAGACCCAGTACTTC. Translated, it gives CASRRPQETQYF.